The 27 T cell receptor beta chains reported below all come from one sample, sequenced in a study of T cells in tuberculosis. TCRdb's copy holds only in-frame clones and misses some; the assay was immunoSEQ multiplex PCR. The table has roughly 24,000 clones, almost 97% seen once; the top ten hold more than 5.5%. Material: PBMCs. These receptors originate from a donor aged 5 to 30 with latent tuberculosis or without tuberculosis infection.

V is TRBV7-2 and J is TRBJ1-2; D not certain. In germline, CDR1 is SGHTA, CDR2 FQGNSA. The V gene lost 5 bases and the J gene lost 4 bases, with 14 bases spanning the gap. The CDR3 runs 14 residues. CDR3 nucleotides: TGTGCCAGCAGCCGTCGTCCCCCCCCCTATGGCTACACCTTC. Translated: CASSRRPPPYGYTF.

The chain links TRBV2 to TRBJ1-2; D is unclear. The CDR3 contains 13 residues. The V and J ends lost 5 bases and 4 bases respectively, with 11 bases between them. CDR1 is SNHLY, CDR2 FYNNEI, per germline. The CDR3 coding sequence is TGTGCCAGCAGTTATGACAAGCCCTATGGCTACACCTTC. Translating it yields CASSYDKPYGYTF.

The chain links TRBV18 to TRBJ2-7; D remains ambiguous. The CDR3 has 14 amino acids. V lost 0 bases to trimming and J lost 4 bases, with 10 bases between them. Germline lookup yields CDR1 KGHSH and CDR2 LQKENI. DNA for the CDR3: TGTGCCAGCTCACCACCCCCTTTTACTTACGAGCAGTACTTC. It yields the protein CASSPPPFTYEQYF.

This clone appeared once. This chain links TRBV21-1 with TRBJ2-6; the D call in the table, TRBD1, was not verified against the DNA. TRBV21-1 is recorded as a pseudogene. This CDR3 is 14 amino acids long. CDR3 in DNA: TGTACCGCAGGGGGCCTTCCTGGGGCCAACGTCCTGACTTTC. As protein: CTAGGLPGANVLTF.

The V gene is TRBV29-1, the J gene TRBJ1-4, with TRBD1 identical over 9 bases. Germline lookup yields CDR1 SQVTM and CDR2 ANQGSEA. This CDR3 has 12 residues. With 8 bases clipped from V and 6 bases from J, the junction kept 4 bases outside the gene matches. The CDR3 DNA reads as TGCAGCACGTGGACAGGGGATGAAAAACTGTTTTTT. Amino acid sequence: CSTWTGDEKLFF.

The chain has TRBV5-4 and TRBJ2-3; TRBD1 agrees at 11 bases. The CDR3 runs 15 residues. The V gene end was trimmed by 4 bases and the J gene end by 6 bases; junction bases not matched to a gene: 7. CDR1 is SGHNT, CDR2 YYREEE, per germline (reference sequence). CDR3 nucleotide sequence: TGTGCCAGCAGCCCACCGGGACAGGGGGGGGATACGCAGTATTTT. Residues: CASSPPGQGGDTQYF.

The chain carries TRBV7-9 and TRBJ1-3, with D uncertain. V was cut by 5 bases and J by 4 bases, with 12 bases left in between. CDR1 is SEHNR, CDR2 FQNEAQ, per germline (reference sequence). The CDR3 runs to 14 residues. In nucleotides, the CDR3 is TGTGCCAGCAGCCCCCTCTTAGCCGGAAACACCATATATTTT. Its protein is CASSPLLAGNTIYF.

This chain uses TRBV10-3 with TRBJ2-1, with 12 positions matching TRBD2. The germline V gene has CDR1 ENHRY and CDR2 SYGVKD. The CDR3 contains 14 residues. V gave up 8 bases and J gave up 2 bases; unmatched junction bases: 1. In DNA form, the CDR3 reads TGTGCCATCCTAGCGGGAGGGCCCTACAATGAGCAGTTCTTC. It specifies CAILAGGPYNEQFF.

The chain has TRBV7-6 and TRBJ2-1, with 14 bases aligning to TRBD2. In germline, CDR1 is SGHVS, CDR2 FNYEAQ. This CDR3 is built from 19 residues. V lost 5 bases and J lost 7; bases outside the gene matches: 16. CDR3 amino acids: CASSPRTSGGFLTLNEQFF. DNA of the CDR3: TGTGCCAGCAGCCCGAGGACTAGCGGGGGGTTTCTAACCCTAAATGAGCAGTTCTTC.

V gene TRBV19 combines with J gene TRBJ1-5; D gene unclear. The CDR3 covers 14 residues. Germline CDR1 LNHDA, CDR2 SQIVND (reference sequence). The V and J ends lost 5 bases and 5 bases respectively, with 13 bases between them. Here the CDR3 DNA reads TGTGCCAGTAGTCTAAAGGGAGACCATCAGCCCCAGCATTTT. This translates into CASSLKGDHQPQHF.

The genes are TRBV19 and TRBJ1-2; a weak D match, TRBD1 (6 bases). The CDR3 is 18 amino acids. Between the trimmed V and J ends, which lost 6 bases and 8 bases, there was a span of 31 bases. Germline V gene sequence: CDR1 LNHDA, CDR2 SQIVND (reference sequence). The CDR3 nucleotides read TGTGCCAGTAGGAGAATTTTGCTGGGCAGGGGCCTGGCTCAAGGCTACACCTTC. This gives the protein CASRRILLGRGLAQGYTF.

This rearrangement joins TRBV28 to TRBJ1-6, with a tentative D call TRBD1 (6 bases). CDR1 is MDHEN and CDR2 is SYDVKM in the germline V gene. The CDR3 runs 17 residues. V lost 7 bases and J lost 1, with 17 bases in between. CDR3 DNA sequence: TGTGCCAGCAAAGTCCTGAGCAGGGGTTCCTATAATTCACCCCTCCACTTT. Translated: CASKVLSRGSYNSPLHF.

This chain connects TRBV7-2 to TRBJ1-6; D is ambiguous. Germline lookup yields CDR1 SGHTA and CDR2 FQGNSA. Between the trimmed V and J ends, which lost 5 bases and 9 bases, there was a span of 17 bases. The CDR3 sequence is 15 residues long. CDR3 in DNA: TGTGCCAGCAGCACCTCGGGAAGTAAACGTTCACCCCTCCACTTT. It yields the protein CASSTSGSKRSPLHF.

The V and J genes are TRBV19 and TRBJ2-7; maybe TRBD2 (5 bases). The CDR3 covers 13 residues. Trimming removed 3 bases from V and 0 bases from J, with 6 bases in between. Germline V gene sequence: CDR1 LNHDA, CDR2 SQIVND (reference sequence). In DNA form, the CDR3 reads TGTGCCAGTAGTATTGGGAGCTCCTACGAGCAGTACTTC. This encodes CASSIGSSYEQYF. Full variable domain (outside the CDR3, taken from reference TRBV19 and TRBJ2-7): DGGITQSPKYLFRKEGQNVTLSCEQNLNHDAMYWYRQDPGQGLRLIYYSQIVNDFQKGDIAEGYSVSREKKESFPLTVTSAQKNPTAFYLCASSIGSSYEQYFGPGTRLTVT.

The CDR3 here is CASRFNVVRDTEAFF. DNA of the CDR3: TGTGCCAGCCGATTCAACGTAGTGCGGGACACTGAAGCTTTCTTT. The chain links TRBV13 to TRBJ1-1; D not resolved. Looked up from germline, CDR1 is PRHDT and CDR2 is FYEKMQ (reference sequence). V gave up 8 bases and J gave up 3 bases, with 19 bases separating them. The CDR3 sequence is 15 residues long. Full variable domain (missing parts from reference TRBV13 and TRBJ1-1): AAGVIQSPRHLIKEKRETATLKCYPIPRHDTVYWYQQGPGQDPQFLISFYEKMQSDKGSIPDRFSAQQFSDYHSELNMSSLELGDSALYFCASRFNVVRDTEAFFGQGTRLTVV.

This chain connects TRBV11-3 to TRBJ1-1; 9 bases align to TRBD1. V lost 5 bases, J lost 6 bases, and 4 bases stayed unmatched. This CDR3 spans 13 amino acids. The germline V gene encodes CDR1 SGHNT and CDR2 YENEEA. DNA for the CDR3: TGTGCCAGCAGCGTAACAGGGGGCCCTGAAGCTTTCTTT. Protein: CASSVTGGPEAFF.

The chain has TRBV27 and TRBJ1-4; 10 bases align to TRBD1. The V and J ends lost 8 bases and 5 bases, in that order; junction bases with no gene match: 5. The germline gives CDR1 MNHEY, CDR2 SMNVEV (reference sequence). The CDR3 spans 14 residues. CDR3 sequence reads: CASGRQGANEKLFF. DNA of the CDR3: TGTGCCAGCGGAAGACAGGGGGCCAATGAAAAACTGTTTTTT. Supplemented by reference TRBV27 and TRBJ1-4, the full variable domain reads EAQVTQNPRYLITVTGKKLTVTCSQNMNHEYMSWYRQDPGLGLRQIYYSMNVEVTDKGDVPEGYKVSRKEKRNFPLILESPSPNQTSLYFCASGRQGANEKLFFGSGTQLSVL.

The chain carries TRBV27 and TRBJ2-2; perhaps TRBD1 as D (6 bases). Deletions cut 5 bases from V and 6 bases from J, with 16 bases between. The CDR3 totals 15 residues. The germline V gene has CDR1 MNHEY and CDR2 SMNVEV (reference sequence). The DNA for the CDR3 is TGTGCCAGCAGTCCGACATACAGGGTGGCCGGGGAGCTGTTTTTT. Translating it yields CASSPTYRVAGELFF.

J is TRBJ1-1 and V is TRBV29-1; possible D gene TRBD1, 5 bases. Germline CDR1 SQVTM, CDR2 ANQGSEA. Trimming stripped 6 bases from V and 6 bases from J, with 17 bases between. This CDR3 comprises 13 residues. The CDR3 spells CSVDMGSIAEAFF. The CDR3 bases are TGCAGCGTGGACATGGGATCCATCGCTGAAGCTTTCTTT.

The chain uses TRBV11-2 and TRBJ1-4, with 7 bases that match TRBD1. Per the germline V gene, CDR1 is SGHAT and CDR2 is FQNNGV. The CDR3 runs 17 residues. With V trimmed by 5 bases and J by 0 bases, 9 bases remained unmatched. The CDR3 DNA sequence: TGTGCCAGCAGCAAGACAGGGAGTACTGCAACTAATGAAAAACTGTTTTTT. This encodes CASSKTGSTATNEKLFF.

This clone was detected only once. The chain employs TRBV29-1 and TRBJ2-5, with 9 bases that match TRBD2. The CDR3 is made up of 16 amino acids. Germline CDR1 reads SQVTM; CDR2 reads ANQGSEA. V lost 6 bases, J lost 4 bases, and 15 bases stayed unmatched. CDR3 loop: CSVALISAGGGETQYF. For the CDR3, the DNA is TGCAGCGTCGCTCTAATATCGGCGGGAGGGGGAGAGACCCAGTACTTC.

This chain's CDR3 is CASSPSPGGETQYF. The CDR3 DNA is TGTGCCAGCAGCCCGAGCCCAGGGGGGGAGACCCAGTACTTC. The chain recombines TRBV9 with TRBJ2-5, with a possible D match to TRBD1 (7 bases). Germline V gene data show CDR1 as SGDLS and CDR2 as YYNGEE. The CDR3 sequence is 14 residues long. The germline V and J ends were trimmed by 4 bases and 5 bases, with 15 bases remaining between them.

V and J are TRBV7-3 and TRBJ2-5, with D maybe TRBD2 (5 bases). The CDR3 has 13 amino acids. Trimming removed 2 bases at V and 5 bases at J, with 9 bases between. Germline CDR1 is SGHTA and CDR2 is FQGTGA. Here the CDR3 reads CASSLGGRETQYF. CDR3 coding DNA: TGTGCCAGCAGCTTAGGAGGCCGGGAGACCCAGTACTTC.

The J gene is TRBJ2-5, the V gene TRBV9; 8 nucleotides line up with TRBD1. The J segment lost 6 bases and the V segment lost 0 bases, leaving 7 bases of the junction unmatched. CDR3 length equals 15 residues. Germline CDR1 is SGDLS and CDR2 is YYNGEE. This chain's CDR3 is CASSVVIRGRKTQYF. CDR3 in DNA: TGTGCCAGCAGCGTAGTAATCAGGGGGCGAAAGACCCAGTACTTC.

J is TRBJ2-1 and V is TRBV9, with 13 nucleotides matching TRBD2. The CDR3 has 17 residues. Germline V lookup: CDR1 SGDLS, CDR2 YYNGEE. Losses at the gene ends were 3 bases for V and 2 bases for J; bases not matched to a gene: 5. DNA for the CDR3: TGTGCCAGCAGCGAAGGGACTAGCGGGATGACCTACAATGAGCAGTTCTTC. Protein sequence: CASSEGTSGMTYNEQFF.

The chain carries TRBV5-4 and TRBJ2-2; TRBD1 aligns across 7 bases. Germline V gene sequence: CDR1 SGHNT, CDR2 YYREEE (reference sequence). The trim removed 0 bases at V and 4 bases at J, leaving 6 bases unmatched. The CDR3 runs 16 residues. For the CDR3, the DNA is TGTGCCAGCAGCTTGGGACAGGGAAGAGGCACCGGGGAGCTGTTTTTT. Amino acids: CASSLGQGRGTGELFF. Together with reference TRBV5-4 and TRBJ2-2, the CDR3 gives the full variable domain: ETGVTQSPTHLIKTRGQQVTLRCSSQSGHNTVSWYQQALGQGPQFIFQYYREEENGRGNFPPRFSGLQFPNYSSELNVNALELDDSALYLCASSLGQGRGTGELFFGEGSRLTVL.

The genes are TRBV10-1 and TRBJ2-7; no clear D gene. V lost 8 bases and J 1 base, leaving 9 bases between the germline ends. Germline loops: CDR1 WNHNN, CDR2 SYGVQD (reference sequence). This CDR3 contains 12 residues. The CDR3 loop reads CASSISSYEQYF. The CDR3 nucleotides read TGCGCCAGCTCAATTAGTTCCTACGAGCAGTACTTC.